The 3 T cell receptor beta chains below come from one sample, sequenced in a study of neurological immune-mediated disorders. TCRdb re-called the 5' RACE reads with MiXCR, one entry per CDR3 protein. The data show tens of thousands of distinct CDR3 sequences, roughly 9% seen once. Sample: PBMCs. These receptors were taken from a man in his fifties in good health.

This clonotype was recorded many times. The rearrangement joins TRBV29-1 to TRBJ2-5; D unresolved. The CDR3 is made up of 10 amino acids. V was clipped by 6 bases and J by 5 bases, with 7 bases between them. The germline V gene has CDR1 SQVTM and CDR2 ANQGSEA. The CDR3 DNA sequence: TGCAGCGTCACCCGGGAGACCCAGTACTTC. Residues: CSVTRETQYF.

This clonotype was seen repeatedly, ten times or more. This rearrangement joins TRBV7-3 to TRBJ2-7, with D uncertain. Germline lookup yields CDR1 SGHTA and CDR2 FQGTGA. Between the trimmed V and J ends, which lost 5 bases and 1 base, there was a span of 12 bases. This CDR3 region has 14 residues. CDR3 in DNA: TGTGCCAGCAGCCCCCAAGCAGGATCCTACGAGCAGTACTTC. Amino acid sequence: CASSPQAGSYEQYF.

This clonotype was seen repeatedly, ten times or more. This chain links TRBV18 with TRBJ2-2; 7 bases fit TRBD1. The germline CDR1 and CDR2 sequences are KGHSH and LQKENI. Trimming took 6 bases from V and 0 from J; bases not matched to a gene: 4. The CDR3 is 15 amino acids. CDR3 amino acids: CASSLGTANTGELFF. In DNA, the CDR3 is TGTGCCAGCTCTCTGGGGACAGCGAACACCGGGGAGCTGTTTTTT.